This T cell receptor (beta chain) appears in the sequencing data of a study of blood T cells in healthy people across ages. Study-level points and caveats: Older individuals had lower TCR beta diversity per million T cells (the decline was roughly linear).

The authors ran a second PCR of roughly 6 to 11 cycles using a sample-barcoded 5' primer and a J-beta primer mix. Each cDNA molecule was tagged by a template-switch adaptor that had 12 random nucleotides. Each CDR3 protein is one row after TCRdb ran MiXCR on the 5' RACE reads. The sample yields 980,000 or so distinct CDR3 sequences, around 48% seen once. Germline V lookup: CDR1 LGHNA, CDR2 YSLEER. V was trimmed by 4 bases and J by 8 bases, leaving 14 bases between them. The CDR3 length is 14 residues. Worth noting for this clonotype: The target antigen is unknown.

The people who gave samples were healthy Caucasians from Russia, aged roughly 6 to 90. Researchers isolated at least 7 million PBMCs per sample. The TCR originated in a man aged 25-45 years in good health. The sequencing input was blood. The chain has TRBV4-3 and TRBJ1-4; possible D gene TRBD1, 5 bases. CDR3 residues: CASSRMGLGEKLFF. CDR3 DNA: TGCGCCAGCAGCCGCATGGGACTAGGAGAAAAACTGTTTTTT.